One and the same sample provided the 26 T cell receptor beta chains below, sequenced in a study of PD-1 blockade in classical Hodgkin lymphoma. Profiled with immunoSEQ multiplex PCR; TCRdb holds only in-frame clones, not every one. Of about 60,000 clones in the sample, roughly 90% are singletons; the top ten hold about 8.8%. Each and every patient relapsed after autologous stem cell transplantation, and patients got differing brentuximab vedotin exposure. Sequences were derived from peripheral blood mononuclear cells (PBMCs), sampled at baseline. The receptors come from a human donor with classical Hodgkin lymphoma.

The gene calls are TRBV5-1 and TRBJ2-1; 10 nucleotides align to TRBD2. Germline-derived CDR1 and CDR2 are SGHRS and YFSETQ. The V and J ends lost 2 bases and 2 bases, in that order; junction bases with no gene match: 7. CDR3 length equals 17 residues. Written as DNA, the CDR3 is TGCGCCAGCAGCTTCCGCCTAGCGGGGGAAGCCTACAATGAGCAGTTCTTC. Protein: CASSFRLAGEAYNEQFF.

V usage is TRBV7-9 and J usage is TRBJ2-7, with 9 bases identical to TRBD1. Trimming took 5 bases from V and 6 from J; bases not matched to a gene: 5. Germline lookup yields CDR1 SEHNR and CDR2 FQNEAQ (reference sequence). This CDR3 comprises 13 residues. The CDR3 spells CASSNRDRAEQYF. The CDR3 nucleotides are TGTGCCAGCAGCAACCGGGACAGGGCCGAGCAGTACTTC.

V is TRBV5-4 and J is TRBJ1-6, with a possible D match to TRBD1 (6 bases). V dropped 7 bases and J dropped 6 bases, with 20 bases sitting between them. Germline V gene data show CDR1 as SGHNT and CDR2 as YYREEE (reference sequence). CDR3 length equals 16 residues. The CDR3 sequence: CASSPGQGSSNSPLHF. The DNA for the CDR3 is TGTGCCAGCTCCCCGGGACAAGGATCTAGTAATTCACCCCTCCACTTT.

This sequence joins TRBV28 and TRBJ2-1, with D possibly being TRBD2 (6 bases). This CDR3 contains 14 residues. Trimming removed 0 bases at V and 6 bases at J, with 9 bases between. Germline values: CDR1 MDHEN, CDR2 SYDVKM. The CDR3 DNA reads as TGTGCCAGCAGTTTATGGGAGGGGATCAATGAGCAGTTCTTC. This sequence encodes CASSLWEGINEQFF.

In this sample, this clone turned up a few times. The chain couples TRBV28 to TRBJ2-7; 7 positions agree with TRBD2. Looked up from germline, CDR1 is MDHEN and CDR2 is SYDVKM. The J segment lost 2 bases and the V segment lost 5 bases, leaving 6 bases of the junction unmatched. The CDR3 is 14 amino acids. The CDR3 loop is CASSESGETYEQYF. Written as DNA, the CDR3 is TGTGCCAGCAGTGAAAGCGGGGAAACCTACGAGCAGTACTTC.

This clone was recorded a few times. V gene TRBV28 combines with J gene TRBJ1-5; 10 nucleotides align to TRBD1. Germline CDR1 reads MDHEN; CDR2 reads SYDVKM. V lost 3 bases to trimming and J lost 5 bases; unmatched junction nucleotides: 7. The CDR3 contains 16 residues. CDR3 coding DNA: TGTGCCAGCAGTTTCTGGACAGGGGGGGCGGATCAGCCCCAGCATTTT. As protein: CASSFWTGGADQPQHF.

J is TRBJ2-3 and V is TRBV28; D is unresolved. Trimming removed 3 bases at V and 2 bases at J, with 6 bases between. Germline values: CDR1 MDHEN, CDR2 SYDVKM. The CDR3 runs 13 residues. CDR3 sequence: CASSLTVTDTQYF. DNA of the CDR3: TGTGCCAGCAGTTTGACCGTCACAGATACGCAGTATTTT.

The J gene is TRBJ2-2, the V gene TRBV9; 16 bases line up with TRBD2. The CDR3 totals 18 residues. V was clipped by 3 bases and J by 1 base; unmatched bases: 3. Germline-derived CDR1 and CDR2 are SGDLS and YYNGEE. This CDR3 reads CASSAGTSGRENTGELFF. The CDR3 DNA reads TGTGCCAGCAGCGCCGGGACTAGCGGGAGGGAGAACACCGGGGAGCTGTTTTTT.

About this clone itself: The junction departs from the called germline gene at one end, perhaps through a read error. As DNA, the CDR3 is TGTGTCAGTAGTAACCGGGACAGGGCATCCTACGAGCAGTACTTC. The encoded protein is CVSSNRDRASYEQYF. The rearrangement joins TRBV19 to TRBJ2-7; 9 nucleotides align to TRBD1. This CDR3 comprises 15 residues. The germline CDR1 and CDR2 sequences are LNHDA and SQIVND (reference sequence).

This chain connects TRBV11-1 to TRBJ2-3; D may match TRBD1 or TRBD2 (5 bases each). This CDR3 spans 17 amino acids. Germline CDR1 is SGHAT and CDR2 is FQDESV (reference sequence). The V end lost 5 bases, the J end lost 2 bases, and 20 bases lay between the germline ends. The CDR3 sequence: CASSPYDYGTITDTQYF. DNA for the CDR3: TGTGCCAGCAGCCCTTACGACTACGGGACCATCACAGATACGCAGTATTTT.

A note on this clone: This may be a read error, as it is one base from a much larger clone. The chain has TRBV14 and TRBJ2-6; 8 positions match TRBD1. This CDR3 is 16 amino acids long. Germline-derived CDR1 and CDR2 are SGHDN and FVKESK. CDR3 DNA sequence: TGTGCCAGCAGCCAAGTCAGGGGGCTCGGGGCCAACGTCCTGGCTTTC. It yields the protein CASSQVRGLGANVLAF.

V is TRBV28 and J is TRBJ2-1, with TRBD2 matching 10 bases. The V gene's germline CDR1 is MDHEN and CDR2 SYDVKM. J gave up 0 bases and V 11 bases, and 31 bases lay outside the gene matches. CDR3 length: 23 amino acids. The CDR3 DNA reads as TGTGCCGCCTTAGCGGGAGGCTACTCCTACAATGAGCCAGGAGGCTACTCCTACAATGAGCAGTTCTTC. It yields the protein CAALAGGYSYNEPGGYSYNEQFF.

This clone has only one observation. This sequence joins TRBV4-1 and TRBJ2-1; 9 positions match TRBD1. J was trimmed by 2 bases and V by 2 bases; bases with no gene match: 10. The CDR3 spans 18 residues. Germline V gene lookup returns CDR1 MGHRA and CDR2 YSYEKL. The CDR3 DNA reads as TGCGCCAGCAGCCAATATGACCCGCGGGACAGGGCCTACAATGAGCAGTTCTTC. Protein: CASSQYDPRDRAYNEQFF.

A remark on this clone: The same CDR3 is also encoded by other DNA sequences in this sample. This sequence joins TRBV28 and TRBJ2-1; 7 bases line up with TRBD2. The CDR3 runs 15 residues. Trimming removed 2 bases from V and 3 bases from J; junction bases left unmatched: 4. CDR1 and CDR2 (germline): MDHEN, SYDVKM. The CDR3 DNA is TGTGCCAGCAGTTTAGCGGGAGCTATCTACAATGAGCAGTTCTTC. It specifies CASSLAGAIYNEQFF. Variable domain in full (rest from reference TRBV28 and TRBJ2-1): DVKVTQSSRYLVKRTGEKVFLECVQDMDHENMFWYRQDPGLGLRLIYFSYDVKMKEKGDIPEGYSVSREKKERFSLILESASTNQTSMYLCASSLAGAIYNEQFFGPGTRLTVL.

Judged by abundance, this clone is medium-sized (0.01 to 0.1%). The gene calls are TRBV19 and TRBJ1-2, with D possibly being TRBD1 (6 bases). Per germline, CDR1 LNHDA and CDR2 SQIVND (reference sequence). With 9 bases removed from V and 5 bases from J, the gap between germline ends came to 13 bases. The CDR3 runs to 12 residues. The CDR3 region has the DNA TGTGCCAGCGGACAGACCAGTTATGGCTACACCTTC. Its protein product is CASGQTSYGYTF.

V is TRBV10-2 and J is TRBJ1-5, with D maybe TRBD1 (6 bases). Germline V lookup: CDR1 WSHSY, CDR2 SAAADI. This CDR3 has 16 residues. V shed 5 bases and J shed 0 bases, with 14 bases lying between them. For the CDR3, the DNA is TGCGCCAGCAGTCCTACAGGGAGTTATAGCAATCAGCCCCAGCATTTT. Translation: CASSPTGSYSNQPQHF.

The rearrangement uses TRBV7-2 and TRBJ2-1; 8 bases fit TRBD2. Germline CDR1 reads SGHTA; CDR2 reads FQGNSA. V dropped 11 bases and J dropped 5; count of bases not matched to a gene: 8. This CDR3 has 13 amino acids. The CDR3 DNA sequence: TGTGCCTCGGGGGGGCTAGCGGACAATGAGCAGTTCTTC. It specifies CASGGLADNEQFF. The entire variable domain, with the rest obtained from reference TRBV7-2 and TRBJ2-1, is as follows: GAGVSQSPSNKVTEKGKDVELRCDPISGHTALYWYRQSLGQGLEFLIYFQGNSAPDKSGLPSDRFSAERTGGSVSTLTIQRTQQEDSAVYLCASGGLADNEQFFGPGTRLTVL.

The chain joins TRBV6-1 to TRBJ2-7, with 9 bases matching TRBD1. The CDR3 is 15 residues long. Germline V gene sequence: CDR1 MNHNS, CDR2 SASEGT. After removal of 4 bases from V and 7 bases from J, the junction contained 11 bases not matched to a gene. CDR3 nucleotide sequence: TGTGCCAGCAGTGGCAGGACAGGGGCTTTTTTGGAGCAGTACTTC. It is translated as CASSGRTGAFLEQYF.

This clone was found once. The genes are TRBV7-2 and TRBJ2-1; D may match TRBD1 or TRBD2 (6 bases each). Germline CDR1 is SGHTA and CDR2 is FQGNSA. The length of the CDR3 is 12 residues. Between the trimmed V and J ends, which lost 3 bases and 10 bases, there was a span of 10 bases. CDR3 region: CASSLGGQEQFF. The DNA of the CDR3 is TGTGCCAGCAGCTTGGGGGGACAAGAGCAGTTCTTC.

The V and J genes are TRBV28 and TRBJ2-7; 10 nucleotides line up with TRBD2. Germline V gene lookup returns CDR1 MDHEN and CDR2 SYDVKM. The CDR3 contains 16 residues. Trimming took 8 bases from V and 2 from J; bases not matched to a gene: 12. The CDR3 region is CASASPLTSGPYEQYF. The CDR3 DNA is TGTGCCAGCGCCAGCCCCCTGACTAGCGGGCCCTACGAGCAGTACTTC.

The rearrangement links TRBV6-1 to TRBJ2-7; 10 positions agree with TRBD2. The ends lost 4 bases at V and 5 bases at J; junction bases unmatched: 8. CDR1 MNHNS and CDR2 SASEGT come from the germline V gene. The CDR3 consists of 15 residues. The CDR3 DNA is TGTGCCAGCAGTGCCTCTAGCGGGAGTTACAACGAGCAGTACTTC. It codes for CASSASSGSYNEQYF.

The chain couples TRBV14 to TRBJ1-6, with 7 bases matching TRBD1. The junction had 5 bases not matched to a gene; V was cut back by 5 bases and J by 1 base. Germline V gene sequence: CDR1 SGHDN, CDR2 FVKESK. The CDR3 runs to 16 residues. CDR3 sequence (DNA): TGTGCCAGCAGCTTACAGGGGATTTCCTATAATTCACCCCTCCACTTT. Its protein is CASSLQGISYNSPLHF.

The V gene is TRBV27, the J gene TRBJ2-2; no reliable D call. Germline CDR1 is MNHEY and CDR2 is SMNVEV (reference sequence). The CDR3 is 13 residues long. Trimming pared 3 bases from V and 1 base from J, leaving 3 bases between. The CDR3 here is CASSFGNTGELFF. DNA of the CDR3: TGTGCCAGCAGTTTTGGGAACACCGGGGAGCTGTTTTTT.

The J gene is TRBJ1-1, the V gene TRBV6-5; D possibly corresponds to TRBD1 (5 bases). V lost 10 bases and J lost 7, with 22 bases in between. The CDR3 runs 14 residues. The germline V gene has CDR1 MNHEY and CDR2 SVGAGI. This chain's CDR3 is CAIPQWGTVLEAFF. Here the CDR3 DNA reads TGTGCCATCCCCCAGTGGGGGACGGTACTTGAAGCTTTCTTT.

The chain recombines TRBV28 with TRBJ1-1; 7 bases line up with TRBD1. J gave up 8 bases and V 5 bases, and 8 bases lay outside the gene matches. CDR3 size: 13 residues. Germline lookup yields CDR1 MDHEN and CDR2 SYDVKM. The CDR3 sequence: CASSPPQGGEAFF. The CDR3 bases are TGTGCCAGCAGTCCCCCTCAGGGGGGAGAAGCTTTCTTT. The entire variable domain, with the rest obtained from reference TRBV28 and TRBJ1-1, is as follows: DVKVTQSSRYLVKRTGEKVFLECVQDMDHENMFWYRQDPGLGLRLIYFSYDVKMKEKGDIPEGYSVSREKKERFSLILESASTNQTSMYLCASSPPQGGEAFFGQGTRLTVV.

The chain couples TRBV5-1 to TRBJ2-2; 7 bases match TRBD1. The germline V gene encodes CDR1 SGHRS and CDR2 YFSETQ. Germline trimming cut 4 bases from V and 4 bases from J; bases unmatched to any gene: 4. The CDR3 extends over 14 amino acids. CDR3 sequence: CASSTDRVTGELFF. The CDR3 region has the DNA TGCGCCAGCAGCACCGACAGGGTCACCGGGGAGCTGTTTTTT.